The 6 T cell receptor beta chains listed next were all sequenced from one sample in a study of blood T cell repertoires in COVID-19. Sequenced by immunoSEQ multiplex PCR; TCRdb stores in-frame clones only, minus some. The repertoire holds 200,000 to 250,000 clones, 75% to 85% seen once, with around 8% in the top ten. The sample consisted of peripheral blood. Receptor source: an elderly woman with COVID-19, enrolled during active disease.

The CDR3 spells CASSFGATNEKLFF. CDR3 DNA: TGTGCCAGCAGCTTCGGAGCAACTAATGAAAAACTGTTTTTT. This chain uses TRBV5-4 with TRBJ1-4; D remains unclear. Per the germline V gene, CDR1 is SGHNT and CDR2 is YYREEE (reference sequence). The CDR3 has 14 amino acids. V lost 2 bases, J lost 0 bases, and 5 bases lay in between.

This clone appeared once. The chain carries TRBV30 and TRBJ1-5, with 9 bases identical to TRBD1. CDR1 and CDR2 from the germline V gene are GTSNPN and SVGIG (reference sequence). After removal of 1 base from V and 9 bases from J, the junction contained 7 bases not matched to a gene. This CDR3 comprises 14 residues. The CDR3 loop is CAWSAPKTGGPQHF. Here the CDR3 DNA reads TGTGCCTGGAGTGCCCCAAAGACAGGGGGGCCCCAGCATTTT. Complete variable domain (other parts from reference TRBV30 and TRBJ1-5): SQTIHQWPATLVQPVGSPLSLECTVEGTSNPNLYWYRQAAGRGLQLLFYSVGIGQISSEVPQNLSASRPQDRQFILSSKKLLLSDSGFYLCAWSAPKTGGPQHFGDGTRLSIL.

The V gene is TRBV30, the J gene TRBJ1-6; possibly TRBD1 for D (5 bases). Looked up from germline, CDR1 is GTSNPN and CDR2 is SVGIG (reference sequence). V shed 0 bases and J shed 8 bases, with 14 bases lying between them. The CDR3 has 15 residues. CDR3 sequence: CAWSVQAVLYSPLHF. The CDR3 region has the DNA TGTGCCTGGAGTGTACAGGCAGTGCTCTATTCACCCCTCCACTTT.

This chain connects TRBV7-9 to TRBJ1-1, with TRBD1 matching 10 bases. The germline gives CDR1 SEHNR, CDR2 FQNEAQ (reference sequence). CDR3 length: 17 amino acids. J lost 6 bases, V lost 1 base, and 11 bases had no gene match. The CDR3 protein is CASSLGPLGQGVAEAFF. CDR3 sequence (DNA): TGTGCCAGCAGCTTAGGGCCCCTTGGACAGGGGGTTGCTGAAGCTTTCTTT.

This chain links TRBV6-6 with TRBJ2-4, with a weak D call TRBD2 (6 bases). The germline gives CDR1 MNHNY, CDR2 SVGAGI (reference sequence). The CDR3 runs to 15 residues. The V end was cut by 6 bases, the J end by 4 bases, with 16 bases between. CDR3 DNA sequence: TGTGCCAGCAGCCAGGAGGGCGGCAGTAAAAACATTCAGTACTTC. It translates to CASSQEGGSKNIQYF.

This chain uses TRBV28 with TRBJ2-1, with 9 bases aligning to TRBD2. V lost 10 bases to trimming and J lost 7 bases; unmatched junction nucleotides: 11. Per germline, CDR1 MDHEN and CDR2 SYDVKM. The CDR3 runs to 14 residues. CDR3 residues: CATYGASGKNEQFF. The CDR3 DNA is TGTGCCACATATGGGGCTAGCGGGAAGAATGAGCAGTTCTTC. Based on the CDR3 plus reference TRBV28 and TRBJ2-1, the full variable domain is DVKVTQSSRYLVKRTGEKVFLECVQDMDHENMFWYRQDPGLGLRLIYFSYDVKMKEKGDIPEGYSVSREKKERFSLILESASTNQTSMYLCATYGASGKNEQFFGPGTRLTVL.